This entry is about one T cell receptor (beta chain). At one of its ends the junction is not consistent with the germline gene, which may arise from a read error. Each patient came to thyroid surgery without any prior treatment (of any kind). This record comes from a study of metastatic and nonmetastatic thyroid tumors. The CDR3 loop spans 14 amino acids. CDR1 and CDR2 from the germline V gene are MRHNA and SNTAGT. TCRdb called clones again from the PCR reads with MiXCR. The table shows 15,000 to 20,000 clones, with just under 30% occurring only once. The sequencing sample was made of tumor tissue. The clonotype originates from a male donor with papillary thyroid cancer or a benign thyroid nodule (not recorded which). Some clones in this sample may be carry-over from other donors' samples. The rearrangement joins TRBV6-4 to TRBJ1-5; 7 bases agree with TRBD1. The CDR3 region is CASREGASNQHQHF. The CDR3, as DNA: TGTGCAAGCAGGGAGGGGGCTAGCAATCAGCACCAGCATTTT.